The TCR beta chain under discussion was sequenced for a study of cytomegalovirus exposure and HLA in healthy donors. Trimming took off 3 bases at V and 8 bases at J, with 13 bases between the two ends. The germline CDR1 and CDR2 sequences are SGHAT and FQNNGV. The CDR3 loop spans 13 amino acids. The PCR contained 60 Vbeta and 13 Jbeta primers. Here immunoSEQ multiplex PCR was the method, and the copy in TCRdb shows in-frame clones only, minus some. The clone table shows some 72,000 clones, with the ten largest holding around 5%. This rearrangement joins TRBV11-2 to TRBJ1-2; D gene uncertain. Sequences were obtained from PBMCs. The sequence was obtained from a middle-aged man in good health and CMV-seronegative. CDR3 loop: CASSFDPTTGYTF. The CDR3 nucleotides are TGTGCCAGCAGCTTCGATCCCACGACAGGCTACACCTTC.